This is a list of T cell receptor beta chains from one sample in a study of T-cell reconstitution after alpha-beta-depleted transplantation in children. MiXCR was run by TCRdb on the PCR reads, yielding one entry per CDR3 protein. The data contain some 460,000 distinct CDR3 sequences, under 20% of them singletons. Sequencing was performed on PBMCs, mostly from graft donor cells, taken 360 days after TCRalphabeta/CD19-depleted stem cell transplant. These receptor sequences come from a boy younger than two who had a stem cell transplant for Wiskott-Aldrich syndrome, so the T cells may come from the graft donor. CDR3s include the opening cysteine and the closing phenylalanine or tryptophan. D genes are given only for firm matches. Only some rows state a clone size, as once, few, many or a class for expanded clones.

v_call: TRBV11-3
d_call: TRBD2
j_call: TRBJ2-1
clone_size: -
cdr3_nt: TGTGCCAGCAGCCTGCGGGGGGCGCCGTGGAATGAGCAGTTCTTC
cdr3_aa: CASSLRGAPWNEQFF

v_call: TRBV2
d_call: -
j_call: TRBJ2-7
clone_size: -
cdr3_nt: TGTGCCAGCAGGACCCCAGGTGACGAGCAGTACTTC
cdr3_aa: CASRTPGDEQYF

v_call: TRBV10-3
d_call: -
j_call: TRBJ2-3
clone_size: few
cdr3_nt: TGTGCCATCAGCTCGCGGGGGACACCCAGCACAGATACGCAGTATTTT
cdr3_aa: CAISSRGTPSTDTQYF

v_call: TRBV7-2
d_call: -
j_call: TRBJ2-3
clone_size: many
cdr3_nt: TGTGCCAGCAGCGGGGGGCCTCCCAGAGGAACAGATACGCAGTATTTT
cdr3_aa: CASSGGPPRGTDTQYF

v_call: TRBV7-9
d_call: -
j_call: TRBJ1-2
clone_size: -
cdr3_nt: TGTGCCAGCACCTTTCCGCTGAGGGCCTTGGGGAACTATGGCTACACCTTC
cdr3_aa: CASTFPLRALGNYGYTF

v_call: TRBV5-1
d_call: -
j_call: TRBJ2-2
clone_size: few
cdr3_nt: TGCGCCAGCAGCTTTGCAGGGTTGGCCGGGGAGCTGTTTTTT
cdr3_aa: CASSFAGLAGELFF

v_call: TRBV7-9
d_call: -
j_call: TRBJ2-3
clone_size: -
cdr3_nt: TGTGCCAGCAGCCGGGGGCTCACAGATACGCAGTATTTT
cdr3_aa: CASSRGLTDTQYF

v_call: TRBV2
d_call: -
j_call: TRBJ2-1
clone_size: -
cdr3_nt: TGTGCCAGCAACTCAGGGGTCTACAATGAGCAGTTCTTC
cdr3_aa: CASNSGVYNEQFF

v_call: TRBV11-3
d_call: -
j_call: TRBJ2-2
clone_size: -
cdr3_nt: TGTGCCAGCAGCCGGACTGGTCCGGACACCGGGGAGCTGTTTTTT
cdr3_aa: CASSRTGPDTGELFF

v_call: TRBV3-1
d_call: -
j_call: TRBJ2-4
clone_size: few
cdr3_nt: TGTGCCAGCGGCCCTGGGGAAGGAGCCAAAAACATTCAGTACTTC
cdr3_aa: CASGPGEGAKNIQYF